This entry features one T cell receptor beta chain sequence. This sample is drawn from a study of shared T cell receptors in the human thymus. V lost 2 bases, J lost 6 bases, and 5 bases lay in between. The CDR3 length is 12 residues. Germline CDR1 MNHNY, CDR2 SVGAGI (reference sequence). Measured with immunoSEQ multiplex PCR; TCRdb has only the in-frame clones, and not every one. The table lists approximately 730,000 clones, approximately 85% of them singletons. The sample was also reused in another study, on human thymus T cells. That paper states: Surgeons resected thymus tissue during corrective heart surgery.

This chain uses TRBV6-6 with TRBJ2-1; no firm D call. The receptor's source is a girl under three years old with a congenital heart defect. Sequenced input: thymocytes. The CDR3 DNA sequence: TGTGCCAGCAGTTACGGAGCCAATGAGCAGTTCTTC. Translation gives CASSYGANEQFF.